Each of the 21 T cell receptor beta chains below was sequenced from the same sample in a study of beta chain features in type 1 diabetes. Reverse transcription of all isolated RNA meant that expressed TCRB transcripts were sequenced. The method was immunoSEQ multiplex PCR; TCRdb's version includes in-frame clones alone and lacks a portion of them. The sample carries about 290,000 clones, approximately 8% recorded once. Sequenced material: central memory CD4+ T cells from blood. Receptors were obtained from a woman aged 18 to 35 in good health.

This clone turned up a few times. This chain connects TRBV7-3 to TRBJ2-1; D tentatively fits TRBD1 or TRBD2 (5 bases each). The V gene lost 3 bases and the J gene lost 9 bases, with 9 bases spanning the gap. Per germline, CDR1 SGHTA and CDR2 FQGTGA. The CDR3 is 12 amino acids. CDR3: CASSFLGGEQFF. The CDR3 region has the DNA TGTGCCAGCAGCTTTCTTGGGGGTGAGCAGTTCTTC.

The rearrangement joins TRBV7-8 to TRBJ2-5; TRBD2 aligns across 8 bases. The J call may be in error: the DNA end matches TRBJ2-7 better. This CDR3 has 13 residues. From germline, CDR1 is SGHVS and CDR2 FQNEAQ. The CDR3 spells CASSGLAGHEQYF. Written as DNA, the CDR3 is TGTGCCAGCAGCGGGCTAGCGGGCCACGAGCAGTACTTC.

The table lists this clone with many counts. This rearrangement joins TRBV14 to TRBJ2-3, with 7 bases fitting TRBD1. The CDR3 consists of 15 residues. Trimming at V came to 4 bases and at J to 3 bases, leaving 7 bases not matched to a gene. The germline CDR1 and CDR2 sequences are SGHDN and FVKESK. The DNA of the CDR3 is TGTGCCAGCAGCCGTCCGGGGACAGCTACAGATACGCAGTATTTT. This codes for CASSRPGTATDTQYF.

This chain uses TRBV18 with TRBJ2-6, with unresolved D. In germline, CDR1 is KGHSH, CDR2 LQKENI. Trimming took 4 bases from V and 3 from J, leaving 13 bases between them. The CDR3 is made up of 16 amino acids. The CDR3, as DNA: TGTGCCAGCTCACGGCGGTTCAAGGGTGGGGCCAACGTCCTGACTTTC. Translating it yields CASSRRFKGGANVLTF. The full variable domain, in which reference TRBV18 and TRBJ2-6 provide the parts outside the CDR3, is NAGVMQNPRHLVRRRGQEARLRCSPMKGHSHVYWYRQLPEEGLKFMVYLQKENIIDESGMPKERFSAEFPKEGPSILRIQQVVRGDSAAYFCASSRRFKGGANVLTFGAGSRLTVL.

The CDR3 coding sequence is TGCGCCAGCAGCTTGGGACTAGCGGGAGGTAGGGAGCAGTACTTC. Its translation is CASSLGLAGGREQYF. This chain joins TRBV5-1 and TRBJ2-7; 13 nucleotides align to TRBD2. Trimming took 0 bases from V and 7 from J; bases not matched to a gene: 4. Germline CDR1 is SGHRS and CDR2 is YFSETQ. CDR3 length: 15 amino acids.

This clone showed up just a few times. The genes are TRBV7-2 and TRBJ2-2; possible D gene TRBD1, 5 bases. The germline V and J ends were trimmed by 5 bases and 3 bases, with 13 bases remaining between them. Germline CDR1 is SGHTA and CDR2 is FQGNSA. This CDR3 contains 15 residues. The CDR3 bases are TGTGCCAGCAGCGTCAGGGCTTACGACACCGGGGAGCTGTTTTTT. Its protein is CASSVRAYDTGELFF.

The gene calls are TRBV7-9 and TRBJ1-4; 10 positions agree with TRBD1. The CDR3 spans 14 residues. CDR1 and CDR2 from the germline V gene are SEHNR and FQNEAQ (reference sequence). V lost 4 bases, J lost 8 bases, and 4 bases stayed unmatched. The CDR3 bases are TGTGCCAGCAGCTCCACGGGACAGGGGGAAAAACTGTTTTTT. Protein product: CASSSTGQGEKLFF.

Many counts were recorded for this clone. Written as DNA, the CDR3 is TGTGCCAGCAGCTTAAACCAGGGTCCGGGGCTGTCCGCTGAAGCTTTCTTT. This codes for CASSLNQGPGLSAEAFF. The chain is built from TRBV7-9 and TRBJ1-1, with D perhaps matching TRBD1 (5 bases). Trimming left V 2 bases short and J 6 bases short, with 22 bases between. In germline, CDR1 is SEHNR, CDR2 FQNEAQ (reference sequence). There are 17 residues in the CDR3.

This rearrangement joins TRBV7-3 to TRBJ2-1; tentative D call: TRBD1 (6 bases). Germline CDR1 SGHTA, CDR2 FQGTGA. V lost 1 base and J lost 4, with 14 bases in between. This CDR3 has 16 amino acids. Written as DNA, the CDR3 is TGTGCCAGCAGCTTAAGTACGGCAGGGGATTACAATGAGCAGTTCTTC. Its protein is CASSLSTAGDYNEQFF.

The chain has TRBV4-2 and TRBJ2-5; possible D gene TRBD2, 6 bases. The CDR3 totals 15 residues. The V gene's germline CDR1 is LGHNA and CDR2 YNFKEQ. Trimming cost V 4 bases and J 2 bases, with 14 bases left between them. Here the CDR3 DNA reads TGTGCCAGCAGCCGCAACGGGGGATTACAAGAGACCCAGTACTTC. Translation gives CASSRNGGLQETQYF.

The chain recombines TRBV7-2 with TRBJ1-1, with D possibly being TRBD1 (5 bases). V lost 1 base and J lost 5, with 14 bases in between. The CDR3 totals 15 residues. Germline-derived CDR1 and CDR2 are SGHTA and FQGNSA. CDR3 in DNA: TGTGCCAGCAGCTTAGTAGGAGCAGGGTGGACTGAAGCTTTCTTT. Its protein is CASSLVGAGWTEAFF. Full variable domain (outside the CDR3, taken from reference TRBV7-2 and TRBJ1-1): GAGVSQSPSNKVTEKGKDVELRCDPISGHTALYWYRQSLGQGLEFLIYFQGNSAPDKSGLPSDRFSAERTGGSVSTLTIQRTQQEDSAVYLCASSLVGAGWTEAFFGQGTRLTVV.

A few counts support this clone. The chain uses TRBV18 and TRBJ2-7; D is possibly TRBD1 or TRBD2 (5 bases each). The CDR3 length is 13 residues. In germline, CDR1 is KGHSH, CDR2 LQKENI. The V end was cut by 6 bases, the J end by 7 bases, with 16 bases between. The CDR3 spells CASSPGPSDEQYF. The CDR3 DNA reads as TGTGCCAGCTCCCCGGGACCCTCTGATGAGCAGTACTTC.

CDR3 residues: CASSQDGYTEAFF. The CDR3, as DNA: TGCGCCAGCAGCCAAGACGGATACACTGAAGCTTTCTTT. The chain recombines TRBV4-3 with TRBJ1-1; D uncertain. Germline values: CDR1 LGHNA, CDR2 YSLEER. V was pared by 0 bases and J by 3 bases, with 5 bases between. The CDR3 contains 13 residues.

The gene calls are TRBV11-3 and TRBJ1-2; D might be TRBD1 (5 bases). The CDR3 is made up of 12 amino acids. From germline, CDR1 is SGHNT and CDR2 YENEEA. V shed 5 bases and J shed 8 bases, with 12 bases lying between them. DNA for the CDR3: TGTGCCAGCAGCACTCGAAGGGGCGGCTACACCTTC. Translation gives CASSTRRGGYTF. Filled out from reference TRBV11-3 and TRBJ1-2, the complete variable domain reads EAGVVQSPRYKIIEKKQPVAFWCNPISGHNTLYWYLQNLGQGPELLIRYENEEAVDDSQLPKDRFSAERLKGVDSTLKIQPAELGDSAVYLCASSTRRGGYTFGSGTRLTVV.

V gene TRBV5-5 combines with J gene TRBJ1-6; no firm D call. Trimming shortened V by 3 bases and J by 8 bases, and 15 bases separated the two germline ends. Germline V CDR1 and CDR2: SGHKS, YYEKEE (reference sequence). The CDR3 length is 15 residues. In DNA form, the CDR3 reads TGTGCCAGCAGCTCGTACGGGTATATGGATTCACCCCTCCACTTT. As protein: CASSSYGYMDSPLHF.

The CDR3 sequence is CAISVGLAQETQYF. CDR3 nucleotides: TGTGCCATCAGTGTGGGACTAGCGCAAGAGACCCAGTACTTC. The chain joins TRBV10-3 to TRBJ2-5; TRBD2 agrees at 10 bases. The CDR3 covers 14 residues. Losses at the gene ends were 4 bases for V and 2 bases for J; bases not matched to a gene: 1. The germline gives CDR1 ENHRY, CDR2 SYGVKD.

This clone showed up just a few times. The chain combines TRBV6-5 with TRBJ2-3; possibly TRBD2 for D (6 bases). V shed 6 bases and J shed 6 bases, with 16 bases lying between them. Germline-derived CDR1 and CDR2 are MNHEY and SVGAGI. The CDR3 is 14 residues long. CDR3 coding DNA: TGTGCCAGCAGGCGGGACTTGCGAGGCGATACGCAGTATTTT. Its translation is CASRRDLRGDTQYF.

The chain employs TRBV30 and TRBJ2-1, with D possibly being TRBD2 (6 bases). CDR1 GTSNPN and CDR2 SVGIG come from the germline V gene (reference sequence). V was pared by 3 bases and J by 2 bases, with 11 bases between. This CDR3 has 14 amino acids. In DNA, the CDR3 is TGTGCCTGGAGCAACGGGAGCCCCTACAATGAGCAGTTCTTC. This gives the protein CAWSNGSPYNEQFF.

The chain employs TRBV18 and TRBJ2-3; D uncertain. Trimming cost V 4 bases and J 0 bases, with 5 bases left between them. Germline V CDR1 and CDR2: KGHSH, LQKENI. This CDR3 comprises 13 residues. CDR3 nucleotide sequence: TGTGCCAGCTCACTGGACAGCACAGATACGCAGTATTTT. It translates to CASSLDSTDTQYF.

The genes are TRBV7-8 and TRBJ2-7; D is possibly TRBD2 (5 bases). Trimming removed 5 bases from V and 3 bases from J, with 17 bases in between. The germline gives CDR1 SGHVS, CDR2 FQNEAQ. The CDR3 is 15 residues long. The chain's CDR3 is CASSLFYSESYEQYF. DNA of the CDR3: TGTGCCAGCAGCCTCTTTTATAGCGAGAGCTACGAGCAGTACTTC.

A few counts support this clone. The chain couples TRBV5-1 to TRBJ1-5; TRBD1 might be the D (6 bases). The length of the CDR3 is 14 residues. Germline CDR1 is SGHRS and CDR2 is YFSETQ. V was cut by 5 bases and J by 4 bases, with 13 bases left in between. CDR3 nucleotide sequence: TGCGCCAGCAGAAGAGGGGGTAGGAATCAGCCCCAGCATTTT. This translates into CASRRGGRNQPQHF.